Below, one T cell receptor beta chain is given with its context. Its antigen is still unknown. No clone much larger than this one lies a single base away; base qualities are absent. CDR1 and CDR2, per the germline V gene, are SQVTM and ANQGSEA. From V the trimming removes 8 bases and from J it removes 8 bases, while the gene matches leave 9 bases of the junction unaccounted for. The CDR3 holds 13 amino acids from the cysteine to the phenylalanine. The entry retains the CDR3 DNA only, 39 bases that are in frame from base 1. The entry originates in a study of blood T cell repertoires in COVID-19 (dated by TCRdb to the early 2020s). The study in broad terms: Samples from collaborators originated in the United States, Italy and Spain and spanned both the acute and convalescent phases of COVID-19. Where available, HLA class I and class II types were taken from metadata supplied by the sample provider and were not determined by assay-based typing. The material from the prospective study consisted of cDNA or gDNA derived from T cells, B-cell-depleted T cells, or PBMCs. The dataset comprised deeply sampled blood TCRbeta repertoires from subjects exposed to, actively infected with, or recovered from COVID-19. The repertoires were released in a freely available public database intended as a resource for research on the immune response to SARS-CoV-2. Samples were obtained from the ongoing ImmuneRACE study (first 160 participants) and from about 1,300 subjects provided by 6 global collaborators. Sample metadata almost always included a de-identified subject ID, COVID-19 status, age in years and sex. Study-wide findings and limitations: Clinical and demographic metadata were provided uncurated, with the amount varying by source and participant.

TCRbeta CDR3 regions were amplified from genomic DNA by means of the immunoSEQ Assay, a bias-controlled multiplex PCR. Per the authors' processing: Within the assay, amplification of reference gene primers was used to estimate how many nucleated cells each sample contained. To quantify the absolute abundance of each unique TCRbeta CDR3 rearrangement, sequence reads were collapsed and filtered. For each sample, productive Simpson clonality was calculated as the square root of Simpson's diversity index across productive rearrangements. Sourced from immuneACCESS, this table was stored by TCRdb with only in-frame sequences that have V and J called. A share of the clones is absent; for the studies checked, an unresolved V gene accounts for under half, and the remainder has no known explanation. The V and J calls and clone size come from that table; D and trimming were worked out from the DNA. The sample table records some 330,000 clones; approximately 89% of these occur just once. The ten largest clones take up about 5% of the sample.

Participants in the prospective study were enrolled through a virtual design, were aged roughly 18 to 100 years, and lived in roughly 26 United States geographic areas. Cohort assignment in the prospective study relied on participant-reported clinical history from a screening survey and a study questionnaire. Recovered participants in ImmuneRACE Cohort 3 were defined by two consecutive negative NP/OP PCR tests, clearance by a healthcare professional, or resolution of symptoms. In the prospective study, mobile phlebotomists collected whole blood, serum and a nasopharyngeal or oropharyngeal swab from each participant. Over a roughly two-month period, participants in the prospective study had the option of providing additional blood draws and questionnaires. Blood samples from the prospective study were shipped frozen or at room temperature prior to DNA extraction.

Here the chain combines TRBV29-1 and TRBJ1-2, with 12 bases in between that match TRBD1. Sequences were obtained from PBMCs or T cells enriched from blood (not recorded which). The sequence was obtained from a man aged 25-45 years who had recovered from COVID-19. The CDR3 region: CSCLSGTGGGYTF. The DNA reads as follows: TGCAGCTGCCTATCCGGGACAGGGGGCGGCTACACCTTC.